The 20 T cell receptor beta chains in this list originate from one sample, sequenced in a study of cytomegalovirus exposure and HLA in healthy donors. Use of 60 Vbeta and 13 Jbeta primers characterized the PCR. The repertoire was sequenced with immunoSEQ multiplex PCR; TCRdb's copy has only in-frame clones and lacks some. The repertoire holds around 100,000 clones, with over 80% as singletons. Specimen: PBMCs. The receptors here all came from a female donor in good health and CMV-seropositive.

V gene TRBV6-6 combines with J gene TRBJ2-4, with unresolved D. CDR1 MNHNY and CDR2 SVGAGI come from the germline V gene (reference sequence). The CDR3 contains 14 residues. The V gene lost 2 bases and the J gene lost 0 bases, with 5 bases spanning the gap. CDR3 sequence: CASSYAKAKNIQYF. For the CDR3, the DNA is TGTGCCAGCAGTTACGCTAAAGCCAAAAACATTCAGTACTTC.

The chain combines TRBV6-5 with TRBJ2-3; 10 positions agree with TRBD2. The J segment lost 0 bases and the V segment lost 4 bases, leaving 4 bases of the junction unmatched. This CDR3 comprises 16 residues. Looked up from germline, CDR1 is MNHEY and CDR2 is SVGAGI. The CDR3 here is CASSSGLAASTDTQYF. CDR3 nucleotides: TGTGCCAGCAGTTCTGGACTAGCGGCTAGCACAGATACGCAGTATTTT.

This rearrangement joins TRBV7-2 to TRBJ1-2, with TRBD1 identical over 8 bases. V lost 1 base, J lost 3 bases, and 7 bases stayed unmatched. The germline V gene has CDR1 SGHTA and CDR2 FQGNSA. The CDR3 spans 16 residues. CDR3 amino acids: CASSLDWTGIDYGYTF. CDR3 nucleotide sequence: TGTGCCAGCAGCTTAGACTGGACAGGGATTGACTATGGCTACACCTTC. The whole variable domain, filled in from reference TRBV7-2 and TRBJ1-2, reads GAGVSQSPSNKVTEKGKDVELRCDPISGHTALYWYRQSLGQGLEFLIYFQGNSAPDKSGLPSDRFSAERTGGSVSTLTIQRTQQEDSAVYLCASSLDWTGIDYGYTFGSGTRLTVV.

This clone has a single count. The chain recombines TRBV18 with TRBJ1-1; D may be TRBD1 (5 bases). CDR1 and CDR2 (germline): KGHSH, LQKENI. Trimming stripped 4 bases from V and 4 bases from J, with 13 bases between. This CDR3 is 14 amino acids long. This CDR3 is CASSLSREGTEAFF. The CDR3, as DNA: TGTGCCAGCTCACTGTCCAGGGAGGGCACTGAAGCTTTCTTT.

The rearrangement links TRBV15 to TRBJ2-7; 10 positions agree with TRBD2. Trimming cost V 4 bases and J 0 bases; bases outside gene matches: 6. Germline assignment: CDR1 LNHNV and CDR2 YYDKDF (reference sequence). This CDR3 spans 16 amino acids. The CDR3 DNA reads as TGTGCCACCAGCATCGGACTAGCGGTGAGCTCCTACGAGCAGTACTTC. Amino acids: CATSIGLAVSSYEQYF. Drawing the rest from reference TRBV15 and TRBJ2-7, the complete variable domain is DAMVIQNPRYQVTQFGKPVTLSCSQTLNHNVMYWYQQKSSQAPKLLFHYYDKDFNNEADTPDNFQSRRPNTSFCFLDIRSPGLGDTAMYLCATSIGLAVSSYEQYFGPGTRLTVT.

The rearrangement joins TRBV27 to TRBJ1-1; TRBD1 matches 7 bases. Unmatched junction bases numbered 8, after V lost 3 bases and J lost 4 bases. There are 15 residues in the CDR3. Germline CDR1 MNHEY, CDR2 SMNVEV (reference sequence). The CDR3 nucleotides are TGTGCCAGCAGTTTTATGAGGGGGCGCGGCACTGAAGCTTTCTTT. Translated: CASSFMRGRGTEAFF.

The DNA for the CDR3 is TGTGCCAGTTCCTTAGCTAGCGGATCATCCTACGAGCAGTACTTC. Translated: CASSLASGSSYEQYF. The V call is TRBV28, the J call TRBJ2-7; 7 bases align to TRBD2. CDR3 size: 15 residues. CDR1 is MDHEN, CDR2 SYDVKM, per germline. V shed 9 bases, J shed 1 base, and the junction held 12 bases outside the gene matches.

This chain uses TRBV2 with TRBJ1-2; no clear D gene. Germline V gives CDR1 SNHLY, CDR2 FYNNEI. The CDR3 has 14 amino acids. The V end was cut by 4 bases, the J end by 4 bases, with 13 bases between. The CDR3 DNA sequence: TGTGCCAGCAGTGTAGGAGTCCCGGGCTATGGCTACACCTTC. Its protein product is CASSVGVPGYGYTF.

The chain joins TRBV4-1 to TRBJ1-2, with D maybe TRBD1 (5 bases). Per germline, CDR1 MGHRA and CDR2 YSYEKL. V gave up 0 bases and J gave up 8 bases, with 16 bases separating them. This CDR3 region has 15 residues. CDR3 coding DNA: TGCGCCAGCAGCCAAGATAGGGGCGGGACGGAGGGCTACACCTTC. Residues: CASSQDRGGTEGYTF.

The V and J genes are TRBV29-1 and TRBJ1-2; 7 bases align to TRBD1. V dropped 6 bases and J dropped 0; count of bases not matched to a gene: 7. Germline V gene data show CDR1 as SQVTM and CDR2 as ANQGSEA. The CDR3 length is 14 residues. In DNA, the CDR3 is TGCAGCGTCATAACAGGGGAGACTAACTATGGCTACACCTTC. Translated: CSVITGETNYGYTF.

This sequence joins TRBV29-1 and TRBJ1-1; 8 bases map to TRBD1. CDR1 is SQVTM, CDR2 ANQGSEA, per germline. This CDR3 has 15 amino acids. The V and J ends lost 6 bases and 2 bases, in that order; junction bases with no gene match: 11. CDR3 residues: CSVAGDDRGNTEAFF. The CDR3 region has the DNA TGCAGCGTCGCGGGGGATGACAGGGGTAACACTGAAGCTTTCTTT.

The chain recombines TRBV9 with TRBJ1-4, with D possibly TRBD1 on 5 matching bases. The germline V gene has CDR1 SGDLS and CDR2 YYNGEE. V was trimmed by 0 bases and J by 8 bases, leaving 14 bases between them. The CDR3 has 15 residues. CDR3 DNA sequence: TGTGCCAGCAGCGTAGAAGGCAGGGCAGACGAAAAACTGTTTTTT. It specifies CASSVEGRADEKLFF.

This sequence joins TRBV5-1 and TRBJ1-5, with TRBD1 identical over 9 bases. In germline, CDR1 is SGHRS, CDR2 YFSETQ. This CDR3 comprises 17 residues. Germline trimming cut 4 bases from V and 7 bases from J; bases unmatched to any gene: 15. In DNA form, the CDR3 reads TGCGCCAGCAGCCCCGGACAGGGGCGGGGGGAAGGCCAGCCCCAGCATTTT. Protein product: CASSPGQGRGEGQPQHF.

CDR3: CASSLGGNTEAFF. As DNA, the CDR3 is TGTGCCAGCAGTTTGGGAGGGAACACTGAAGCTTTCTTT. V usage is TRBV6-5 and J usage is TRBJ1-1; D gene ambiguous. Germline CDR1 and CDR2: MNHEY and SVGAGI. This CDR3 is built from 13 residues. V shed 4 bases and J shed 1 base, with 7 bases lying between them.

The chain recombines TRBV23-1 with TRBJ1-1; 7 nucleotides line up with TRBD1. TRBV23-1 is known as an ORF, though its function is uncertain. The V gene end was trimmed by 4 bases and the J gene end by 5 bases; junction bases not matched to a gene: 10. The CDR3 length is 15 residues. The CDR3 DNA reads TGCGCCAGCAGTCGACCGGGACAGACGAGAACTGAAGCTTTCTTT. This gives the protein CASSRPGQTRTEAFF.

The sample holds one count of this clone. The V gene is TRBV7-2, the J gene TRBJ2-7; TRBD2 matches 11 bases. J lost 2 bases, V lost 3 bases, and 3 bases had no gene match. Germline CDR1 is SGHTA and CDR2 is FQGNSA. CDR3 size: 15 residues. CDR3 sequence reads: CASSLTSGETYEQYF. The DNA for the CDR3 is TGTGCCAGCAGCTTGACTAGCGGGGAAACCTACGAGCAGTACTTC. The full variable domain, with the rest looked up from reference TRBV7-2 and TRBJ2-7, is GAGVSQSPSNKVTEKGKDVELRCDPISGHTALYWYRQSLGQGLEFLIYFQGNSAPDKSGLPSDRFSAERTGGSVSTLTIQRTQQEDSAVYLCASSLTSGETYEQYFGPGTRLTVT.

The chain uses TRBV5-1 and TRBJ2-5; 10 bases align to TRBD2. The CDR3 is made up of 16 amino acids. V trimming: 2 bases; J trimming: 2 bases; junction bases outside the gene matches: 6. The germline V gene has CDR1 SGHRS and CDR2 YFSETQ. The CDR3 nucleotides are TGCGCCAGCAGCTTTCTAGCGGGAGAAGGGCAAGAGACCCAGTACTTC. As protein: CASSFLAGEGQETQYF.

CDR3 amino acids: CASIWTDEAFF. Here the CDR3 DNA reads TGTGCCAGTATTTGGACAGATGAAGCTTTCTTT. The chain is built from TRBV19 and TRBJ1-1; D may be TRBD1 (6 bases). The CDR3 extends over 11 amino acids. The germline V and J ends were trimmed by 7 bases and 7 bases, with 10 bases remaining between them. The V gene's germline CDR1 is LNHDA and CDR2 SQIVND (reference sequence).

This chain joins TRBV19 and TRBJ2-5, with D possibly TRBD2 on 6 matching bases. CDR1 is LNHDA, CDR2 SQIVND, per germline (reference sequence). V was clipped by 2 bases and J by 3 bases, with 13 bases between them. The CDR3 contains 15 residues. CDR3 protein: CASSIPGGEKETQYF. In DNA form, the CDR3 reads TGTGCCAGTAGTATACCCGGGGGAGAGAAAGAGACCCAGTACTTC. The whole variable domain, remainder taken from reference TRBV19 and TRBJ2-5, is DGGITQSPKYLFRKEGQNVTLSCEQNLNHDAMYWYRQDPGQGLRLIYYSQIVNDFQKGDIAEGYSVSREKKESFPLTVTSAQKNPTAFYLCASSIPGGEKETQYFGPGTRLLVL.

The chain joins TRBV6-5 to TRBJ2-7; possibly TRBD1 for D (6 bases). The germline V and J ends were trimmed by 5 bases and 6 bases, with 11 bases remaining between them. Per germline, CDR1 MNHEY and CDR2 SVGAGI. The CDR3 sequence is 12 residues long. The CDR3 protein is CASSLQGREQYF. Here the CDR3 DNA reads TGTGCCAGCAGTCTACAGGGCCGCGAGCAGTACTTC.